This paragraph covers one TCR beta chain sequence. Its cognate antigen is unknown. Germline V gene lookup returns CDR1 KGHSH and CDR2 LQKENI. V gave up 0 bases and J gave up 4 bases, with 6 bases separating them. CDR3 length equals 14 residues. Sorting of CD4+ naive, central memory, regulatory and stem cell-like memory cells was performed via CD45RO/CCR7/CD25/CD127/CD95/CD27. Every bit of the isolated RNA underwent reverse transcription, so sequencing read expressed TCRB transcripts. Sequencing was performed with immunoSEQ multiplex PCR; in TCRdb, only in-frame clones are kept and a portion is missing. There are 300,000 to 350,000 clones in the sample; around 13% occur only once, and more than 6.5% lies in the top ten. This record belongs to a study of beta chain features in type 1 diabetes. Study conclusions and caveats: Within each of all four CD4+ subsets, Type 1 diabetes patients had TCRB CDR3s that were moderately but significantly shorter. Among patients, naive, central memory and Treg TCRB repertoires appeared more similar than among healthy donors. Patients with type 1 diabetes showed fewer VDJ junction insertions and more deletions.

The J gene is TRBJ2-2, the V gene TRBV18; D ambiguous. This receptor was identified in a man between 25 and 39 years old in good health. Sequencing was performed on central memory CD4+ T cells from blood. The CDR3 nucleotides are TGTGCCAGCTCACCACCGTCAAGCACCGGGGAGCTGTTTTTT. Encoded protein: CASSPPSSTGELFF. The whole variable domain, remainder taken from reference TRBV18 and TRBJ2-2, is NAGVMQNPRHLVRRRGQEARLRCSPMKGHSHVYWYRQLPEEGLKFMVYLQKENIIDESGMPKERFSAEFPKEGPSILRIQQVVRGDSAAYFCASSPPSSTGELFFGEGSRLTVL.